The next 32 T cell receptor beta chains were all read from a single sample in a study of OX40 agonist ivuxolimab in advanced cancers. Using immunoSEQ multiplex PCR, the repertoire was profiled, and TCRdb retains in-frame clones only, with some absent. The data hold 77,000 or so clones, with 88% observed a single time. Here the sequenced sample was CD4+ or CD8+ T cells sorted from blood, taken in a trial of the OX40 agonist ivuxolimab. All receptors come from an adult with an advanced solid tumor such as melanoma, head and neck, liver or kidney cancer.

The rearrangement uses TRBV2 and TRBJ1-4; D might be TRBD1 (5 bases). CDR3 length: 13 residues. Per germline, CDR1 SNHLY and CDR2 FYNNEI. Trimming left V 7 bases short and J 4 bases short, with 10 bases between. The CDR3 loop reads CASTRDLNEKLFF. The CDR3, as DNA: TGTGCCAGCACCAGGGACCTTAATGAAAAACTGTTTTTT.

This chain links TRBV6-5 with TRBJ2-6, with D maybe TRBD1 (5 bases). CDR1 is MNHEY and CDR2 is SVGAGI in the germline V gene. V dropped 2 bases and J dropped 3 bases, with 8 bases sitting between them. This CDR3 contains 15 residues. This CDR3 is CASSYQGYGANVLTF. Written as DNA, the CDR3 is TGTGCCAGCAGTTACCAGGGATATGGGGCCAACGTCCTGACTTTC.

The chain has TRBV28 and TRBJ2-5; D uncertain. V was trimmed by 5 bases and J by 2 bases, leaving 12 bases between them. In germline, CDR1 is MDHEN, CDR2 SYDVKM. This CDR3 is built from 14 residues. The CDR3 here is CASSPQTGQETQYF. For the CDR3, the DNA is TGTGCCAGCAGTCCCCAGACCGGTCAAGAGACCCAGTACTTC. The whole variable domain, remainder taken from reference TRBV28 and TRBJ2-5, is DVKVTQSSRYLVKRTGEKVFLECVQDMDHENMFWYRQDPGLGLRLIYFSYDVKMKEKGDIPEGYSVSREKKERFSLILESASTNQTSMYLCASSPQTGQETQYFGPGTRLLVL.

This clone was picked up a small number of times. The chain carries TRBV4-1 and TRBJ1-2; weak D call: TRBD1 (6 bases). The CDR3 loop spans 13 amino acids. CDR1 and CDR2 from the germline V gene are MGHRA and YSYEKL. V lost 1 base, J lost 4 bases, and 7 bases lay in between. Here the CDR3 reads CASSQGQVYGYTF. As DNA, the CDR3 is TGCGCCAGCAGCCAAGGACAGGTCTATGGCTACACCTTC.

The chain is built from TRBV5-1 and TRBJ2-3; the D call may be TRBD1 or TRBD2 (5 bases each). Per the germline V gene, CDR1 is SGHRS and CDR2 is YFSETQ. This CDR3 contains 15 residues. Trimming removed 4 bases from V and 6 bases from J, with 18 bases in between. Here the CDR3 reads CASSHDGAAGDTQYF. CDR3 nucleotides: TGCGCCAGCAGCCACGACGGGGCAGCCGGGGATACGCAGTATTTT. Full variable domain (missing parts from reference TRBV5-1 and TRBJ2-3): KAGVTQTPRYLIKTRGQQVTLSCSPISGHRSVSWYQQTPGQGLQFLFEYFSETQRNKGNFPGRFSGRQFSNSRSEMNVSTLELGDSALYLCASSHDGAAGDTQYFGPGTRLTVL.

A single count supports this clone. The chain links TRBV5-1 to TRBJ2-1; D may match TRBD1 or TRBD2 (6 bases each). CDR1 is SGHRS, CDR2 YFSETQ, per germline. The CDR3 length is 15 residues. V was clipped by 3 bases and J by 6 bases, with 16 bases between them. CDR3 protein: CASSSTRGLTNEQFF. The CDR3 bases are TGCGCCAGCAGCTCGACCAGGGGACTTACCAATGAGCAGTTCTTC.

The rearrangement uses TRBV30 and TRBJ2-5; D is undetermined. Germline lookup yields CDR1 GTSNPN and CDR2 SVGIG (reference sequence). V lost 2 bases, J lost 7 bases, and 8 bases lay in between. CDR3 length: 11 residues. CDR3 sequence: CAWSTTPTQYF. Written as DNA, the CDR3 is TGTGCCTGGAGTACGACCCCGACCCAGTACTTC.

The V and J genes are TRBV7-8 and TRBJ2-7; D uncertain. Germline V lookup: CDR1 SGHVS, CDR2 FQNEAQ. The CDR3 covers 13 residues. V was cut by 2 bases and J by 4 bases, with 9 bases left in between. CDR3 nucleotides: TGTGCCAGCAGCTTACGAGGAGTGTACGAGCAGTACTTC. Translation gives CASSLRGVYEQYF.

This rearrangement joins TRBV5-1 to TRBJ1-2; tentative D call: TRBD1 (5 bases). Trimming stripped 1 base from V and 8 bases from J, with 9 bases between. Germline V gene sequence: CDR1 SGHRS, CDR2 YFSETQ. This CDR3 has 12 residues. The CDR3 protein is CASSLQGDGYTF. In nucleotides, the CDR3 is TGCGCCAGCAGCTTGCAGGGCGACGGCTACACCTTC.

This clone has a single count. The DNA for the CDR3 is TGTGCCAGCAGAGACAGGGGCAATTCACCCCTCCACTTT. Protein: CASRDRGNSPLHF. This rearrangement joins TRBV27 to TRBJ1-6, with 8 bases fitting TRBD1. Germline values: CDR1 MNHEY, CDR2 SMNVEV (reference sequence). This CDR3 is 13 amino acids long. V was pared by 6 bases and J by 7 bases, with 2 bases of the junction left unmatched.

As to this clone: An end of the junction differs from the germline gene, which may be a read error. The sample carries other DNA sequences with the same CDR3. The chain recombines TRBV11-2 with TRBJ1-4; D not resolved. Germline CDR1 and CDR2: SGHAT and FQNNGV. The CDR3 has 14 residues. The CDR3 reads CASSLDRTAEKLFF. In DNA, the CDR3 is TGCGCCAGCAGCTTAGATAGAACGGCGGAAAAACTGTTTTTT.

The chain recombines TRBV7-2 with TRBJ1-2, with a weak D call TRBD1 (6 bases). Trimming took 3 bases from V and 8 from J, leaving 19 bases between them. From germline, CDR1 is SGHTA and CDR2 FQGNSA. The CDR3 spans 15 residues. CDR3 sequence: CASSFGDTPNYGYTF. As DNA, the CDR3 is TGTGCCAGCAGCTTCGGGGACACACCCAATTACGGCTACACCTTC.

The chain has TRBV30 and TRBJ2-1; 12 bases agree with TRBD2. Losses at the gene ends were 8 bases for V and 5 bases for J; bases not matched to a gene: 7. The CDR3 extends over 14 amino acids. The germline V gene has CDR1 GTSNPN and CDR2 SVGIG (reference sequence). CDR3 protein: CARRTSGDHNEQFF. The CDR3 nucleotides read TGTGCCAGACGGACTAGCGGGGATCACAATGAGCAGTTCTTC. Full variable domain (missing parts from reference TRBV30 and TRBJ2-1): SQTIHQWPATLVQPVGSPLSLECTVEGTSNPNLYWYRQAAGRGLQLLFYSVGIGQISSEVPQNLSASRPQDRQFILSSKKLLLSDSGFYLCARRTSGDHNEQFFGPGTRLTVL.

This clone was counted many times. The V call is TRBV19, the J call TRBJ2-3; 9 nucleotides align to TRBD2. Germline V lookup: CDR1 LNHDA, CDR2 SQIVND (reference sequence). The CDR3 is 14 amino acids. J was trimmed by 3 bases and V by 9 bases; bases with no gene match: 7. The CDR3 DNA follows: TGTGCCAGCGCTATAGCGGGAGCAACAGATACGCAGTATTTT. Encoded protein: CASAIAGATDTQYF.

This rearrangement joins TRBV28 to TRBJ1-2; tentatively, D is TRBD1 (6 bases). Germline V CDR1 and CDR2: MDHEN, SYDVKM. V was shortened by 7 bases and J by 4 bases, with 19 bases between the two germline ends. The CDR3 is 15 amino acids. The CDR3 DNA is TGTGCCAGCACCGCACCGGGACGGGGGGCCTATGGCTACACCTTC. Translating it yields CASTAPGRGAYGYTF.

This clone was seen just once. This sample also contains other DNA sequences that code for the same CDR3. The chain combines TRBV11-2 with TRBJ1-5; 7 bases are shared with TRBD1. Trimming took 1 base from V and 4 from J; bases not matched to a gene: 4. Germline loops: CDR1 SGHAT, CDR2 FQNNGV. CDR3 length: 15 amino acids. The CDR3 DNA reads as TGTGCCAGCAGCTTAGTCACAGGGGAGAATCAGCCCCAGCATTTT. Translated, it gives CASSLVTGENQPQHF.

CDR3 coding DNA: TGTGCCAGCAGCTTAGGGGGGGGGCCTGAGACCCAGTACTTC. Translated: CASSLGGGPETQYF. The chain couples TRBV7-2 to TRBJ2-5, with D tentatively TRBD2 (7 bases). CDR3 length: 14 amino acids. CDR1 SGHTA and CDR2 FQGNSA come from the germline V gene. Trimming stripped 1 base from V and 5 bases from J, with 11 bases between. The full variable domain, with the rest looked up from reference TRBV7-2 and TRBJ2-5, is GAGVSQSPSNKVTEKGKDVELRCDPISGHTALYWYRQSLGQGLEFLIYFQGNSAPDKSGLPSDRFSAERTGGSVSTLTIQRTQQEDSAVYLCASSLGGGPETQYFGPGTRLLVL.

This sequence joins TRBV5-4 and TRBJ1-1; D ambiguous. V was shortened by 0 bases and J by 0 bases, with 3 bases between the two germline ends. CDR3 length: 13 amino acids. Germline CDR1 and CDR2: SGHNT and YYREEE (reference sequence). CDR3 bases: TGTGCCAGCAGCTTGGAAGTGAACACTGAAGCTTTCTTT. Protein sequence: CASSLEVNTEAFF. Using reference TRBV5-4 and TRBJ1-1 for the parts outside the CDR3, the full variable domain is ETGVTQSPTHLIKTRGQQVTLRCSSQSGHNTVSWYQQALGQGPQFIFQYYREEENGRGNFPPRFSGLQFPNYSSELNVNALELDDSALYLCASSLEVNTEAFFGQGTRLTVV.

This clone was seen just once. This chain links TRBV25-1 with TRBJ1-2, with TRBD1 as a possible D gene (5 bases). Trimming removed 3 bases from V and 4 bases from J, with 12 bases in between. Germline loops: CDR1 MGHDK, CDR2 SYGVNS. This CDR3 has 14 residues. CDR3 coding DNA: TGTGCCAGCAGTGACCCCGGGACGGTCTATGGCTACACCTTC. Amino acids: CASSDPGTVYGYTF.

The chain combines TRBV27 with TRBJ2-7; 7 bases map to TRBD2. Trimming at V came to 3 bases and at J to 1 base, leaving 3 bases not matched to a gene. The CDR3 contains 14 residues. Germline CDR1 reads MNHEY; CDR2 reads SMNVEV (reference sequence). The CDR3, as DNA: TGTGCCAGCAGTTTGATTAGCGGGTCCTACGAGCAGTACTTC. Protein product: CASSLISGSYEQYF.

The chain combines TRBV6-5 with TRBJ1-2, with D possibly TRBD1 on 5 matching bases. The CDR3 is made up of 13 amino acids. The ends were cut back, 7 bases at V and 4 bases at J, with 13 bases in the middle. Germline loops: CDR1 MNHEY, CDR2 SVGAGI. For the CDR3, the DNA is TGTGCCAGCACCCGAGACAGAACCTATGGCTACACCTTC. As protein: CASTRDRTYGYTF.

The V and J genes are TRBV6-4 and TRBJ2-3, with D possibly being TRBD1 (6 bases). Germline lookup yields CDR1 MRHNA and CDR2 SNTAGT. The V and J ends lost 4 bases and 0 bases respectively, with 11 bases between them. The CDR3 contains 15 residues. CDR3 sequence reads: CASSASTGSTDTQYF. As DNA, the CDR3 is TGTGCCAGCAGTGCGTCGACAGGCAGCACAGATACGCAGTATTTT.

The rearrangement links TRBV9 to TRBJ2-1; 9 positions agree with TRBD2. The CDR3 loop spans 14 amino acids. Germline CDR1 and CDR2: SGDLS and YYNGEE. V dropped 0 bases and J dropped 10; count of bases not matched to a gene: 5. The CDR3 region has the DNA TGTGCCAGCAGCGTAGTTCGGACTAGCGACGAGCAGTTCTTC. Residues: CASSVVRTSDEQFF.

The CDR3 region has the DNA TGTGCCAGCAGCCCGGGGACAGGGAAGGACACTGAAGCTTTCTTT. Encoded protein: CASSPGTGKDTEAFF. The chain recombines TRBV7-9 with TRBJ1-1; 9 bases match TRBD1. The germline V gene has CDR1 SEHNR and CDR2 FQNEAQ (reference sequence). The CDR3 runs to 15 residues. V lost 5 bases to trimming and J lost 3 bases; unmatched junction nucleotides: 7.

The chain has TRBV27 and TRBJ2-7, with D unclear. Germline V gene lookup returns CDR1 MNHEY and CDR2 SMNVEV (reference sequence). The CDR3 has 15 residues. Trimming removed 6 bases from V and 0 bases from J, with 15 bases in between. Written as DNA, the CDR3 is TGTGCCAGCAGCTCAAGGGCAGCCAGCTCCTACGAGCAGTACTTC. Its translation: CASSSRAASSYEQYF.

The rearrangement joins TRBV9 to TRBJ2-5; 10 bases align to TRBD2. This CDR3 has 15 residues. Germline values: CDR1 SGDLS, CDR2 YYNGEE. V was clipped by 6 bases and J by 5 bases; unmatched bases: 10. In nucleotides, the CDR3 is TGTGCCAGCAACCTCGAAGCGGGGGGGCCTGAGACCCAGTACTTC. Its translation is CASNLEAGGPETQYF.

This sequence joins TRBV19 and TRBJ2-5; weak D call: TRBD2 (6 bases). Trimming stripped 5 bases from V and 4 bases from J, with 14 bases between. The CDR3 loop spans 14 amino acids. Germline V gene data show CDR1 as LNHDA and CDR2 as SQIVND (reference sequence). The CDR3 region has the DNA TGTGCCAGTAGTTCCGTGACTAGAGGAGAGACCCAGTACTTC. Translating it yields CASSSVTRGETQYF.

This clone has a handful of counts. DNA of the CDR3: TGTGCCAGCAGTGCCATCTCTGGAAACACCATATATTTT. This encodes CASSAISGNTIYF. The chain has TRBV25-1 and TRBJ1-3; D is unclear. V lost 4 bases and J lost 0, with 4 bases in between. Per the germline V gene, CDR1 is MGHDK and CDR2 is SYGVNS. The CDR3 is 13 residues long.

This chain uses TRBV9 with TRBJ1-4; D is ambiguous. Trimming pared 0 bases from V and 0 bases from J, leaving 9 bases between. The CDR3 is 16 amino acids. Germline V gene data show CDR1 as SGDLS and CDR2 as YYNGEE. The CDR3 sequence is CASSVASTATNEKLFF. The CDR3 DNA follows: TGTGCCAGCAGCGTAGCTAGTACTGCAACTAATGAAAAACTGTTTTTT.

This chain connects TRBV6-6 to TRBJ1-3; D is ambiguous. This CDR3 comprises 15 residues. The V gene lost 4 bases and the J gene lost 0 bases, with 10 bases spanning the gap. Germline V CDR1 and CDR2: MNHNY, SVGAGI (reference sequence). CDR3 sequence reads: CASSSRIGSGNTIYF. The CDR3 nucleotides read TGTGCCAGCAGTTCGAGGATCGGCTCTGGAAACACCATATATTTT.

This clone was detected only a few times. The chain links TRBV2 to TRBJ2-7; D may be TRBD2 (5 bases). Deletions cut 5 bases from V and 1 base from J, with 6 bases between. The CDR3 is made up of 12 amino acids. Per germline, CDR1 SNHLY and CDR2 FYNNEI. The CDR3 protein is CASSRRSYEQYF. DNA of the CDR3: TGTGCCAGCAGTAGGAGGTCCTACGAGCAGTACTTC.

This clone has only one observation. The chain is built from TRBV9 and TRBJ2-1; perhaps TRBD2 as D (7 bases). CDR3 size: 16 residues. Trimming pared 4 bases from V and 1 base from J, leaving 15 bases between. The germline gives CDR1 SGDLS, CDR2 YYNGEE. CDR3 residues: CASSPRGGSSYNEQFF. The CDR3, as DNA: TGTGCCAGCAGCCCTAGGGGGGGGTCGTCCTACAATGAGCAGTTCTTC.